This T cell receptor beta chain was sequenced during a study of blood T cell repertoires in COVID-19. The overall study: Acute and convalescent COVID-19 samples came from the United States, Italy and Spain. Nucleic acid was either cDNA or gDNA, and it came from T cells, B-cell-depleted T cells, or PBMCs.

Resolution of symptoms, clearance, or two negative PCRs was present in recovered Cohort 3 donors. In its sample, this clone was seen once. CDR3 length equals 14 residues. The V end lost 1 base, the J end lost 6 bases, and 12 bases lay between the germline ends. From germline, CDR1 is MDHEN and CDR2 SYDVKM. Clones were read by immunoSEQ multiplex PCR, and TCRdb kept only the in-frame ones, dropping some. This sample has approximately 270,000 clones; approximately 83% occur once, and the top ten carry about 1.9%. The sequence was collected from a woman in her fifties or sixties who had recovered from COVID-19. Sample: PBMCs or T cells enriched from blood (not recorded which). The chain has TRBV28 and TRBJ1-2, with D possibly being TRBD1 (5 bases). The CDR3 sequence: CASSLLYGGNGYTF. The CDR3 coding sequence is TGTGCCAGCAGTTTATTATACGGGGGTAATGGCTACACCTTC.